This TCR beta chain was sequenced for a study of response to subunit inactivated influenza vaccine. CDR1 SGDLS and CDR2 YYNGEE come from the germline V gene. The CDR3 is 13 amino acids. The V segment lost 3 bases and the J segment 4 bases; nucleotides outside the gene matches: 3. TCRdb itself ran the RT-PCR reads through MiXCR, one entry per CDR3 protein. The sample has roughly 170,000 distinct CDR3 sequences; around a tenth are singletons. General study results and limits: Authors suggested that a seasonal influenza vaccination recruits few new T cells each time.

Only a few counts were recorded for this clonotype. Its specificity is not known. V usage is TRBV9 and J usage is TRBJ1-2, with TRBD1 matching over 7 bases. The specimen comprised non-naive T cells sorted from PBMCs, sampled on the day of vaccination. The TCR comes from a man aged 50 to 59 who received an inactivated influenza vaccine. The CDR3 DNA sequence: TGTGCCAGCAGCGGAACAGGGGCCTATGGCTACACCTTC. This codes for CASSGTGAYGYTF.